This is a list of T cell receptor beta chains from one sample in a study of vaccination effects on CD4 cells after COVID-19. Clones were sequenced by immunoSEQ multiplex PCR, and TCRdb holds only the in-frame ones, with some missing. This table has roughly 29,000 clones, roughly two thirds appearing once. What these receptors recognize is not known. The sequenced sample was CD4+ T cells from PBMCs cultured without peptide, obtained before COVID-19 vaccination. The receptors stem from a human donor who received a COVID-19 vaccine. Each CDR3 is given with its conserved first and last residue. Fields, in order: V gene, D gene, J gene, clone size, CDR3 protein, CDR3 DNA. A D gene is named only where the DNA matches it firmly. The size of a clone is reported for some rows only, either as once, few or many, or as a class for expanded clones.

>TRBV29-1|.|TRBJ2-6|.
CSVEGTLSGANVLTF
TGCAGCGTTGAGGGCACCCTCTCTGGGGCCAACGTCCTGACTTTC
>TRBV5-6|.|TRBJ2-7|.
CASSLANNYEQYF
TGTGCCAGCAGCTTGGCCAATAACTACGAGCAGTACTTC
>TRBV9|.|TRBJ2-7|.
CASSVGGSFSYEQYF
TGTGCCAGCAGCGTAGGGGGCTCCTTCTCCTACGAGCAGTACTTC
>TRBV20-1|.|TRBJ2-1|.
CSAGRGNEQFF
TGCAGTGCTGGGCGGGGCAATGAGCAGTTCTTC
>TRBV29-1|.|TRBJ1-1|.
CSVTKGGSMNTEAFF
TGCAGCGTAACCAAGGGGGGCAGCATGAACACTGAAGCTTTCTTT
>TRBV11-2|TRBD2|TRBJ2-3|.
CASSVSYGGGLGMGQYF
TGTGCCAGCAGCGTCTCCTACGGCGGGGGATTAGGGATGGGGCAGTATTTT
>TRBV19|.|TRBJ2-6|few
CASSIRDGDSGANVLTF
TGTGCCAGTAGTATTCGGGACGGGGACTCTGGGGCCAACGTCCTGACTTTC
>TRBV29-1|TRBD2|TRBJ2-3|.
CSVEVGPSGSLTDTQYF
TGCAGCGTTGAAGTTGGTCCTAGCGGGAGTTTGACAGATACGCAGTATTTT
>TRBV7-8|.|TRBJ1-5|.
CASSLAWQGTQPQHF
TGTGCCAGCAGCTTAGCGTGGCAGGGTACGCAGCCCCAGCATTTT
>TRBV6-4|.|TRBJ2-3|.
CASSDDGTDTQYF
TGTGCCAGCAGTGACGACGGCACAGATACGCAGTATTTT
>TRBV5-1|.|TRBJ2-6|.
CASSLGQSGANVLTF
TGCGCCAGCAGCTTGGGGCAGTCTGGGGCCAACGTCCTGACTTTC
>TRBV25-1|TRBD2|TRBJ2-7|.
CASSSPVTSGEDYEQYF
TGTGCCAGCAGTAGTCCTGTTACTAGCGGGGAAGATTACGAGCAGTACTTC
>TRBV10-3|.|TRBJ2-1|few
CAISDGARGDEQFF
TGTGCCATCAGTGACGGAGCCCGTGGAGATGAGCAGTTCTTC
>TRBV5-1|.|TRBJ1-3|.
CASSLAIGVSGNTIYF
TGCGCCAGCAGCTTGGCCATCGGGGTTTCTGGAAACACCATATATTTT
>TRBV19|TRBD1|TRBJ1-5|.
CASTLTGTGDHQPQHF
TGTGCCAGTACTCTGACCGGGACAGGGGATCATCAGCCCCAGCATTTT
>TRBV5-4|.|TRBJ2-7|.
CASSSWMGGEQYF
TGTGCCAGCAGCTCCTGGATGGGGGGCGAGCAGTACTTC
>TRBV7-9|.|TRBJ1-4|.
CASSLGADEKLFF
TGTGCCAGCAGCTTGGGGGCCGATGAAAAACTGTTTTTT
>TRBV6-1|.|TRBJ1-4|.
CASSEGGRTNEKLFF
TGTGCCAGCAGTGAAGGGGGGCGAACTAATGAAAAACTGTTTTTT
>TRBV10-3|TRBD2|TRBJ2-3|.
CASTSGGSDTQYF
TGTGCCTCGACTAGCGGGGGGTCGGATACGCAGTATTTT
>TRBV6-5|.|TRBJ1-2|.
CASSYSSGGYTF
TGTGCCAGCAGTTACTCGTCAGGGGGCTACACCTTC
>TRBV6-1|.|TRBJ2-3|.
CASSETYRSTQYF
TGTGCCAGCAGTGAGACTTACCGGAGTACGCAGTATTTT
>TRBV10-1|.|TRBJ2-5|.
CASSEQIQETQYF
TGCGCCAGCAGTGAGCAAATCCAAGAGACCCAGTACTTC
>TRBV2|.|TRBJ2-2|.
CASSAQGTGELFF
TGTGCCAGCAGTGCTCAGGGAACCGGGGAGCTGTTTTTT
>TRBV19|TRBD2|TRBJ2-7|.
CASSTHSGRGYEQYF
TGTGCCAGTAGTACTCATAGCGGGAGAGGCTACGAGCAGTACTTC
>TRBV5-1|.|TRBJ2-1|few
CASSRNGGGYNEQFF
TGCGCCAGCAGCCGAAACGGAGGAGGGTACAATGAGCAGTTCTTC
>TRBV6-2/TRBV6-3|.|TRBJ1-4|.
CASSPGPGATNEKLFF
TGTGCCAGCAGCCCTGGACCAGGTGCAACTAATGAAAAACTGTTTTTT
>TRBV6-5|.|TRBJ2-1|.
CASSQGLYNEQFF
TGTGCCAGCAGCCAGGGACTGTACAATGAGCAGTTCTTC
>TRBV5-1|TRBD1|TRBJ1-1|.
CASSQGQGVTEAFF
TGCGCCAGCAGTCAGGGACAGGGGGTAACTGAAGCTTTCTTT
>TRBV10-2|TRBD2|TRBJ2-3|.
CASRLAGGLFTDTQYF
TGCGCCAGCCGACTAGCGGGAGGGCTTTTCACAGATACGCAGTATTTT
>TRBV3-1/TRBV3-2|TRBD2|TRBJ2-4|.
CASSPLAGGPKNIQYF
TGTGCCAGCAGCCCTTTGGCGGGAGGGCCTAAAAACATTCAGTACTTC
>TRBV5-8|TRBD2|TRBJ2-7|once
CASSLKRTRGNEQYF
TGTGCCAGCAGCTTGAAGAGGACTAGAGGTAACGAGCAGTACTTC
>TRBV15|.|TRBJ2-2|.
CATSSTTGELFF
TGTGCCACCAGCAGCACCACCGGGGAGCTGTTTTTT
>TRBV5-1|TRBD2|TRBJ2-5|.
CASSLAGTSGFQETQYF
TGCGCCAGCAGCTTGGCGGGGACTAGCGGGTTCCAAGAGACCCAGTACTTC
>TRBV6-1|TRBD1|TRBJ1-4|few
CASSEAAYRGKLFF
TGTGCCAGCAGTGAAGCGGCCTACAGGGGAAAACTGTTTTTT
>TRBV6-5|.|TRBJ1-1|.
CASRRNREIGTEAFF
TGTGCCAGCAGGCGTAACAGGGAAATTGGCACTGAAGCTTTCTTT
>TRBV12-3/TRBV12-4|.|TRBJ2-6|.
CAITVSGANVLTF
TGTGCCATTACCGTCTCTGGGGCCAACGTCCTGACTTTC
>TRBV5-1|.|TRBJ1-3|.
CASSLNLRGSGNTIYF
TGCGCCAGCAGCTTGAATTTGAGGGGGTCTGGAAACACCATATATTTT
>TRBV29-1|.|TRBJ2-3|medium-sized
CSVVGVGTDTQYF
TGCAGCGTTGTGGGCGTAGGCACAGATACGCAGTATTTT
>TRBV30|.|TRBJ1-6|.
CALSSYNSPLHF
TGTGCCTTGAGCTCCTATAATTCACCCCTCCACTTT
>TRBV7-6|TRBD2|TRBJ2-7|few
CASSRYSGGGSEQYF
TGTGCCAGCAGCCGATATAGCGGGGGGGGCAGCGAGCAGTACTTC
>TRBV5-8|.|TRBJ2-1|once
CASSLESIWAFF
TGTGCCAGCAGCTTGGAGTCGATTTGGGCGTTCTTC
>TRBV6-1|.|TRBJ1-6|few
CASSDGTLGNSPLHF
TGTGCCAGCAGTGATGGGACTCTCGGTAATTCACCCCTCCACTTT
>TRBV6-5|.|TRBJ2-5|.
CASTPGTAEETQYF
TGTGCCAGCACTCCCGGGACTGCAGAAGAGACCCAGTACTTC
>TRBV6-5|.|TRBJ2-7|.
CASSYSFGARSYEQYF
TGTGCCAGCAGTTACTCATTCGGCGCCCGATCCTACGAGCAGTACTTC
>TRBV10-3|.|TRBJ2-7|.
CAIRGTLSPYEQYF
TGTGCCATCAGGGGGACACTGAGCCCCTACGAGCAGTACTTC
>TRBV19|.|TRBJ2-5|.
CASSARTETQYF
TGTGCCAGTAGTGCACGAACAGAGACCCAGTACTTC
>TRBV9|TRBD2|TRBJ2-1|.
CASSGGLAGNNEQFF
TGTGCCAGCAGCGGGGGACTAGCGGGTAACAATGAGCAGTTCTTC
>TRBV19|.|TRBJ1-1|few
CASSFEGFGRAFF
TGTGCCAGTAGTTTTGAAGGATTTGGTAGGGCTTTCTTT
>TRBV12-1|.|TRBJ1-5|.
CASRLLKQGRGNQPQHF
TGTGCCAGCAGGCTCTTGAAACAGGGTAGGGGCAATCAGCCCCAGCATTTT